Below, 28 T cell receptor beta chains from the same sample are listed, as sequenced in a study of early T cells in non-severe SARS-CoV-2 infection. TCRdb reanalysed the 5' RACE reads using MiXCR and keeps one entry per CDR3 protein. Of about 60,000 distinct CDR3 sequences listed, about 11% are singletons. The sequencing used whole blood, collected at baseline. Receptor source: an adult who was a healthcare worker with PCR-confirmed SARS-CoV-2 infection or an uninfected control (not recorded which).

A few counts support this clonotype. The rearrangement joins TRBV11-2 to TRBJ1-4; tentative D call: TRBD1 (5 bases). Germline values: CDR1 SGHAT, CDR2 FQNNGV. The V end lost 1 base, the J end lost 8 bases, and 11 bases lay between the germline ends. This CDR3 is 14 amino acids long. DNA for the CDR3: TGTGCCAGCAGCTTAGGAGTCAGGGCGGAAAAACTGTTTTTT. Translating gives CASSLGVRAEKLFF.

DNA for the CDR3: TGTGCCAGCAGTTACGGGCGGGACTTCGATACGCAGTATTTT. It encodes CASSYGRDFDTQYF. The rearrangement uses TRBV6-5 and TRBJ2-3; tentatively, D is TRBD2 (6 bases). Germline CDR1 reads MNHEY; CDR2 reads SVGAGI. V lost 2 bases to trimming and J lost 6 bases, with 12 bases between them. The CDR3 runs 14 residues.

This clonotype was counted many times. The chain joins TRBV7-2 to TRBJ2-1, with D possibly called TRBD1 or TRBD2 (5 bases each). Germline V gene sequence: CDR1 SGHTA, CDR2 FQGNSA. V gave up 5 bases and J gave up 6 bases, with 17 bases separating them. The CDR3 contains 15 residues. This CDR3 reads CASSPIGAEGNEQFF. The CDR3 coding sequence is TGTGCCAGCAGCCCCATTGGGGCCGAGGGCAATGAGCAGTTCTTC.

This clonotype was picked up many times. V is TRBV19 and J is TRBJ2-4, with D hard to call. The ends were cut back, 6 bases at V and 4 bases at J, with 10 bases in the middle. This CDR3 contains 13 residues. Germline-derived CDR1 and CDR2 are LNHDA and SQIVND (reference sequence). In DNA, the CDR3 is TGTGCCAGTAGAGAAGGGCCTAAAAACATTCAGTACTTC. Protein sequence: CASREGPKNIQYF.

In this sample, this clonotype turned up a few times. The CDR3 DNA sequence: TGTGCCTGGAGTGGCCCTACCTTCCGGGGTGGCAAAAACATTCAGTACTTC. This encodes CAWSGPTFRGGKNIQYF. The V gene is TRBV30, the J gene TRBJ2-4; D is possibly TRBD2 (5 bases). Germline-derived CDR1 and CDR2 are GTSNPN and SVGIG (reference sequence). The CDR3 is 17 amino acids. V was trimmed by 1 base and J by 3 bases, leaving 19 bases between them.

This chain connects TRBV11-2 to TRBJ2-4; 7 nucleotides match TRBD2. Germline loops: CDR1 SGHAT, CDR2 FQNNGV. V lost 1 base to trimming and J lost 1 base; unmatched junction nucleotides: 10. The CDR3 is made up of 18 amino acids. The CDR3 nucleotides read TGTGCCAGCAGCTTAGTTGACCCCGGGAGGATGGCCAAAAACATTCAGTACTTC. Translation: CASSLVDPGRMAKNIQYF.

In this sample, this clonotype turned up a few times. The V and J genes are TRBV7-8 and TRBJ2-3, with D perhaps TRBD2 (7 bases). In germline, CDR1 is SGHVS, CDR2 FQNEAQ. V dropped 1 base and J dropped 6 bases, with 11 bases sitting between them. This CDR3 comprises 14 residues. In DNA, the CDR3 is TGTGCCAGCAGCTTAGAGGGGGGAGGGGATACGCAGTATTTT. Its translation: CASSLEGGGDTQYF. Combining the CDR3 with reference TRBV7-8 and TRBJ2-3 gives the whole variable domain GAGVSQSPRYKVAKRGQDVALRCDPISGHVSLFWYQQALGQGPEFLTYFQNEAQLDKSGLPSDRFFAERPEGSVSTLKIQRTQQEDSAVYLCASSLEGGGDTQYFGPGTRLTVL.

This chain uses TRBV7-9 with TRBJ2-3; 7 nucleotides agree with TRBD1. The germline V gene has CDR1 SEHNR and CDR2 FQNEAQ (reference sequence). With V trimmed by 5 bases and J by 4 bases, 12 bases remained unmatched. CDR3 length equals 16 residues. This chain's CDR3 is CASSLYTTGAADTQYF. The DNA of the CDR3 is TGTGCCAGCAGCCTCTACACCACAGGGGCCGCAGATACGCAGTATTTT.

This chain connects TRBV30 to TRBJ1-1, with D possibly being TRBD1 (5 bases). The germline CDR1 and CDR2 sequences are GTSNPN and SVGIG (reference sequence). V lost 2 bases, J lost 5 bases, and 9 bases lay in between. This CDR3 contains 12 residues. The CDR3 coding sequence is TGTGCCTGGAGTCTGGGGGAGACTGAAGCTTTCTTT. This encodes CAWSLGETEAFF.

This clonotype showed up just a few times. V and J are TRBV20-1 and TRBJ2-7; 8 bases map to TRBD2. From germline, CDR1 is DFQATT and CDR2 SNEGSKA (reference sequence). The CDR3 totals 14 residues. V shed 5 bases, J shed 0 bases, and the junction held 6 bases outside the gene matches. CDR3 DNA: TGCAGTGCTGTCCGGGGGGGACCCTCCTACGAGCAGTACTTC. Its protein is CSAVRGGPSYEQYF.

This chain connects TRBV7-6 to TRBJ2-1; no clear D. Germline assignment: CDR1 SGHVS and CDR2 FNYEAQ. The ends were cut back, 5 bases at V and 7 bases at J, with 12 bases in the middle. The CDR3 covers 13 residues. The CDR3: CASSLPPENEQFF. DNA of the CDR3: TGTGCCAGCAGCCTCCCGCCGGAAAATGAGCAGTTCTTC.

The V call is TRBV7-9, the J call TRBJ2-5; 12 nucleotides align to TRBD2. The germline CDR1 and CDR2 sequences are SEHNR and FQNEAQ (reference sequence). The CDR3 spans 15 residues. Losses at the gene ends were 2 bases for V and 5 bases for J; bases not matched to a gene: 3. CDR3 DNA: TGTGCCAGCAGCTTAAAACTAGCGGGGGGTGAGACCCAGTACTTC. Amino acids: CASSLKLAGGETQYF.

The chain couples TRBV20-1 to TRBJ2-5; a weak D match, TRBD1 (5 bases). Trimming left V 3 bases short and J 2 bases short, with 10 bases between. The CDR3 contains 13 residues. CDR1 is DFQATT, CDR2 SNEGSKA, per germline (reference sequence). The CDR3 coding sequence is TGCAGTGCTAGGGAGACAGTGCAAGAGACCCAGTACTTC. Translated: CSARETVQETQYF.

The chain carries TRBV19 and TRBJ1-1; D gene uncertain. The CDR3 loop spans 12 amino acids. Germline assignment: CDR1 LNHDA and CDR2 SQIVND (reference sequence). The V end was cut by 9 bases, the J end by 1 base, with 9 bases between. CDR3 protein: CASMAGNTEAFF. CDR3 nucleotides: TGTGCCAGCATGGCCGGGAACACTGAAGCTTTCTTT.

This clonotype has at least ten counts. The rearrangement joins TRBV7-8 to TRBJ2-1; D is uncertain. There are 12 residues in the CDR3. Trimming removed 5 bases from V and 2 bases from J, with 4 bases in between. Germline loops: CDR1 SGHVS, CDR2 FQNEAQ. The CDR3 DNA reads TGTGCCAGCAGCACTACCTACAATGAGCAGTTCTTC. Translating gives CASSTTYNEQFF.

This clonotype occurred a few times. The gene calls are TRBV14 and TRBJ1-2; maybe TRBD1 (5 bases). V lost 0 bases, J lost 8 bases, and 16 bases lay in between. This CDR3 comprises 15 residues. Germline lookup yields CDR1 SGHDN and CDR2 FVKESK. CDR3 DNA sequence: TGTGCCAGCAGCCAAGATGGTGCACAGGCGGGAGGCTACACCTTC. Its translation: CASSQDGAQAGGYTF.

This sequence joins TRBV19 and TRBJ1-1; D remains ambiguous. Trimming removed 6 bases from V and 1 base from J, with 12 bases in between. This CDR3 spans 14 amino acids. Germline CDR1 reads LNHDA; CDR2 reads SQIVND (reference sequence). CDR3 in amino acids: CASSQKGGNTEAFF. The DNA of the CDR3 is TGTGCCAGTAGCCAAAAGGGAGGGAACACTGAAGCTTTCTTT. The full variable domain, in which reference TRBV19 and TRBJ1-1 provide the parts outside the CDR3, is DGGITQSPKYLFRKEGQNVTLSCEQNLNHDAMYWYRQDPGQGLRLIYYSQIVNDFQKGDIAEGYSVSREKKESFPLTVTSAQKNPTAFYLCASSQKGGNTEAFFGQGTRLTVV.

This rearrangement joins TRBV2 to TRBJ1-1, with D maybe TRBD1 (5 bases). Trimming cost V 7 bases and J 7 bases, with 16 bases left between them. In germline, CDR1 is SNHLY, CDR2 FYNNEI. The CDR3 is 13 residues long. CDR3 in amino acids: CASKSGAYIEAFF. The CDR3 region has the DNA TGTGCCAGCAAGAGTGGGGCGTACATTGAAGCTTTCTTT.

This rearrangement joins TRBV12-3 or TRBV12-4 to TRBJ2-1; perhaps TRBD1 as D (6 bases). The CDR3 length is 16 residues. Trimming removed 6 bases at V and 0 bases at J, with 15 bases between. The CDR3, as DNA: TGTGCCAGCAGGCCCACCGACAGGAACTCCTACAATGAGCAGTTCTTC. Protein product: CASRPTDRNSYNEQFF.

This clonotype was counted between two and nine times. The chain links TRBV4-3 to TRBJ2-7; 7 positions match TRBD1. Per germline, CDR1 LGHNA and CDR2 YSLEER. J gave up 5 bases and V 3 bases, and 4 bases lay outside the gene matches. This CDR3 is built from 13 residues. The CDR3 reads CASSHRQGDEQYF. The DNA for the CDR3 is TGCGCCAGCAGCCACCGACAGGGAGACGAGCAGTACTTC.

The V call is TRBV11-3, the J call TRBJ2-7; a possible D gene is TRBD1 (7 bases). The CDR3 runs 14 residues. Germline V gene data show CDR1 as SGHNT and CDR2 as YENEEA. V was cut by 0 bases and J by 7 bases, with 13 bases left in between. CDR3 region: CASSLDGDSGEQYF. CDR3 nucleotides: TGTGCCAGCAGCTTAGACGGGGACAGCGGGGAGCAGTACTTC.

In its sample, this clonotype was seen many times. The chain has TRBV20-1 and TRBJ2-2; 9 bases are a match to TRBD2. This CDR3 comprises 16 residues. Trimming took 1 base from V and 4 from J; bases not matched to a gene: 7. Germline V CDR1 and CDR2: DFQATT, SNEGSKA (reference sequence). CDR3 sequence (DNA): TGCAGTGCTAGAGCCGGGACTAGCAGGGTCACCGGGGAGCTGTTTTTT. It is translated as CSARAGTSRVTGELFF.

This clonotype was counted only a few times. The chain employs TRBV6-4 and TRBJ2-3; D gene ambiguous. Deletions cut 2 bases from V and 3 bases from J, with 6 bases between. The CDR3 contains 13 residues. Per germline, CDR1 MRHNA and CDR2 SNTAGT. The CDR3 DNA reads TGTGCCAGCAGTGACGAGCCTACAGATACGCAGTATTTT. Its protein is CASSDEPTDTQYF.

This clonotype was picked up a small number of times. The chain joins TRBV30 to TRBJ1-6; no reliable D call. V shed 4 bases and J shed 8 bases, with 6 bases lying between them. The germline V gene encodes CDR1 GTSNPN and CDR2 SVGIG (reference sequence). This CDR3 comprises 11 residues. The CDR3 here is CAWKRDSPLHF. CDR3 DNA sequence: TGTGCCTGGAAAAGAGATTCACCCCTCCACTTT.

The chain links TRBV7-6 to TRBJ1-4, with a tentative D call TRBD1 (5 bases). Trimming left V 5 bases short and J 0 bases short, with 10 bases between. Germline assignment: CDR1 SGHVS and CDR2 FNYEAQ. The CDR3 has 15 amino acids. CDR3 in DNA: TGTGCCAGCAGCCGAACAGGAGCAACTAATGAAAAACTGTTTTTT. Its protein product is CASSRTGATNEKLFF.

This clonotype came up a few times. V is TRBV7-3 and J is TRBJ2-2, with unresolved D. Trimming pared 4 bases from V and 4 bases from J, leaving 4 bases between. CDR3 size: 12 residues. The germline V gene encodes CDR1 SGHTA and CDR2 FQGTGA. The CDR3 is CASSSGTGELFF. The CDR3 coding sequence is TGTGCCAGCAGCTCCGGCACCGGGGAGCTGTTTTTT.

The chain uses TRBV20-1 and TRBJ2-3; 13 positions match TRBD2. The V gene end was trimmed by 1 base and the J gene end by 3 bases; junction bases not matched to a gene: 7. Per germline, CDR1 DFQATT and CDR2 SNEGSKA (reference sequence). The CDR3 consists of 17 residues. CDR3 region: CSARGGGTSGVTDTQYF. In DNA form, the CDR3 reads TGCAGTGCTAGAGGGGGAGGGACTAGCGGGGTTACAGATACGCAGTATTTT.

This clonotype has just a few counts. V gene TRBV6-1 combines with J gene TRBJ2-7; D is unresolved. The CDR3 runs to 12 residues. Per germline, CDR1 MNHNS and CDR2 SASEGT. The ends were cut back, 4 bases at V and 3 bases at J, with 7 bases in the middle. CDR3 coding DNA: TGTGCCAGCAGTGTAGATTTCTACGAGCAGTACTTC. Translating gives CASSVDFYEQYF.